The present T cell receptor beta chain was sequenced within a study of early T cells in non-severe SARS-CoV-2 infection (dated by TCRdb to the early 2020s). For the wider study: Because TCR sequencing was done on bulk RNA from unsorted whole blood, the alpha and beta chains could not be paired.

A distance of 13 bases separates the germline ends of V and J, which lose 3 bases and 5 bases respectively. CDR1 and CDR2, per the germline V gene (reference sequence), are GTSNPN and SVGIG. The CDR3, cysteine through phenylalanine, is 13 amino acids long. CDR3 DNA only is kept here, 39 bases in frame from base 1. Receptor libraries were prepared by 5' RACE. Sequencing was performed on a NextSeq 500. Unique molecular identifiers were attached to individual cDNA molecules in the TCR library protocol so that sequencing error and PCR bias could be corrected. Sequencing covered both TCR alpha and beta chains, and within each sample the abundances of alpha and beta sequences were tightly co-correlated. The authors' analysis ran thus. Decombinator V4 was used to annotate TCR sequences for V gene, J gene and CDR3. Expanded TCRs were defined as changing significantly between any two time points under a Poisson model with p below 0.0001. TCR abundances were normalised to the total number of TCRs sequenced in each sample and reported as counts per million. TRAV1-2 paired with TRAJ12, TRAJ20 or TRAJ33 defined MAIT TCRs, while TRAV10 paired with TRAJ18 defined iNKT TCRs. VDJdb, accessed 1 November 2021, was searched for CMV, EBV and SARS-CoV-2 annotated TCRs, with TCRs annotated for multiple antigens excluded. TCRdb reran the public reads through fastp at Q25 and MiXCR, keeping productive beta chains. Rows with one shared CDR3 protein collapse into an entry with the most common genes and DNA. TCRdb, not the authors, supplied the V and J calls. This sample comprises roughly 40,000 distinct CDR3 sequences, around 7% of them detected only once. The ten largest clones capture around 4.5% of the sample.

General study outcomes and caveats: VDJdb matching was skewed toward anti-spike CD8 responses, so virus-specific expansions were likely underestimated and private and CD4 specificities were missed.

This clonotype was found many times. Which antigen it targets is not known. It has no much larger one-base neighbor in the sample; base qualities were not kept. A case-control design nested within a healthcare worker cohort in London, UK, was used, with weekly nasopharyngeal swab PCR tests and blood sampling performed. Healthcare workers were recruited between 23 and 31 March 2020, during the week of the UK lockdown, and were followed weekly for up to 16 weeks. The rearrangement combines TRBV30 with TRBJ2-5, and possibly TRBD1, on 5 matching bases. The sequenced material came from whole blood. The source of this sequence is an adult who was a healthcare worker with PCR-confirmed SARS-CoV-2 infection or an uninfected control (not recorded which). This receptor carries the CDR3 CAWRSRAPETQYF. The DNA sequence reads TGTGCCTGGAGGAGCAGGGCGCCGGAGACCCAGTACTTC.